This is a list of T cell receptor beta chains from one sample in a study of blood T cell repertoires in COVID-19. Assay used: immunoSEQ multiplex PCR; TCRdb lists only in-frame clones, some missing. The table records hundreds of thousands of clones, just over 90% of them present only once. Input material: PBMCs or T cells enriched from blood (not recorded which). These TCRs come from a woman in her late teens or twenties who had recovered from COVID-19. Both conserved end residues are part of each CDR3. D genes are given only for firm matches. Rows may omit the clone size; those that give it use once, few, many or a size class.

j_call,d_call,v_call,clone_size,cdr3_aa,cdr3_nt
TRBJ1-2,-,TRBV11-2,-,CASSAGQFNYGYTF,TGTGCCAGCAGCGCCGGACAGTTCAACTATGGCTACACCTTC
TRBJ1-1,TRBD1,TRBV4-3,-,CASSQLSRGPVEAFF,TGCGCCAGCAGCCAACTATCGAGGGGGCCCGTTGAAGCTTTCTTT
TRBJ1-5,-,TRBV28,-,CASSLGSGKQPQHF,TGTGCCAGCAGTTTAGGGTCGGGGAAACAGCCCCAGCATTTT
TRBJ2-7,-,TRBV18,-,CASSRQRSSYEQYF,TGTGCCAGCTCACGACAGAGAAGCTCCTACGAGCAGTACTTC
TRBJ1-1,-,TRBV19,-,CASSIPSGRVTEAFF,TGTGCCAGTAGTATACCCAGCGGGAGGGTCACTGAAGCTTTCTTT
TRBJ1-6,-,TRBV10-3,-,CAISGQVDSPLHF,TGTGCCATCAGTGGACAGGTTGATTCACCCCTCCACTTT
TRBJ1-2,-,TRBV12-3/TRBV12-4,-,CASSSTVAYGYTF,TGTGCCAGCAGTTCGACAGTAGCCTATGGCTACACCTTC
TRBJ1-1,-,TRBV28,-,CASSLGAGGFEAFF,TGTGCCAGCAGTTTGGGAGCGGGGGGATTTGAAGCTTTCTTT
TRBJ2-1,TRBD2,TRBV5-5,-,CASRSLPAGGLIDEQFF,TGTGCCAGCAGATCTTTACCAGCGGGGGGGCTAATCGATGAGCAGTTCTTC
TRBJ2-7,TRBD2,TRBV7-2,once,CASSSSGSTSYEQYF,TGTGCCAGCAGCTCCAGCGGGAGTACCTCCTACGAGCAGTACTTC
TRBJ2-7,-,TRBV13,-,CASSLHSLPEQYF,TGTGCCAGCAGCTTACACAGTCTCCCTGAGCAGTACTTC